One and the same sample provided the 14 T cell receptor beta chains below, sequenced in a study of PD-1 blockade in classical Hodgkin lymphoma. The time point is: newly diagnosed, previously untreated cHL patient sample. TCRdb's table, derived via immunoSEQ multiplex PCR, lists solely in-frame clones and lacks some. The table shows about 47,000 clones, with roughly 90% occurring only once. Sequenced material: peripheral blood mononuclear cells (PBMCs). The origin of the receptors is a human donor with classical Hodgkin lymphoma.

This chain links TRBV19 with TRBJ1-1, with D perhaps matching TRBD1 (5 bases). CDR1 and CDR2 (germline): LNHDA, SQIVND (reference sequence). V lost 8 bases and J 5 bases, leaving 9 bases between the germline ends. This CDR3 is built from 11 residues. CDR3 sequence: CASSGFTEAFF. DNA of the CDR3: TGTGCCAGTTCAGGGTTTACTGAAGCTTTCTTT.

The chain uses TRBV5-4 and TRBJ2-1, with 10 nucleotides matching TRBD2. CDR1 is SGHNT and CDR2 is YYREEE in the germline V gene (reference sequence). V shed 4 bases, J shed 7 bases, and the junction held 5 bases outside the gene matches. This CDR3 spans 14 amino acids. As DNA, the CDR3 is TGTGCCAGCAGCGCCGGGACTAGCGTAAATGAGCAGTTCTTC. This translates into CASSAGTSVNEQFF.

The gene calls are TRBV27 and TRBJ2-3, with 8 bases fitting TRBD1. Trimming at V came to 3 bases and at J to 3 bases, leaving 5 bases not matched to a gene. Germline assignment: CDR1 MNHEY and CDR2 SMNVEV (reference sequence). This CDR3 has 15 amino acids. CDR3 coding DNA: TGTGCCAGCAGTTTCCAGGGGGCTTGGACAGATACGCAGTATTTT. This encodes CASSFQGAWTDTQYF.

The chain is built from TRBV28 and TRBJ2-7, with 8 nucleotides matching TRBD1. CDR1 and CDR2 from the germline V gene are MDHEN and SYDVKM. The CDR3 spans 15 residues. V shed 4 bases and J 3 bases; nucleotides not matched to a gene: 8. CDR3 sequence (DNA): TGTGCCAGCAGTTCATCCGCAGGGGGCTACTACGAGCAGTACTTC. Translated, it gives CASSSSAGGYYEQYF.

The chain couples TRBV27 to TRBJ1-1, with D tentatively TRBD1 (5 bases). V was clipped by 5 bases and J by 3 bases, with 19 bases between them. The CDR3 extends over 16 amino acids. The V gene's germline CDR1 is MNHEY and CDR2 SMNVEV (reference sequence). CDR3 protein: CASSPSLGERYTEAFF. For the CDR3, the DNA is TGTGCCAGCAGTCCTTCACTGGGGGAGAGGTACACTGAAGCTTTCTTT.

This clone is a singleton in its sample. V gene TRBV12-5 combines with J gene TRBJ2-1; the D call may be TRBD1 or TRBD2 (5 bases each). The germline V and J ends were trimmed by 10 bases and 0 bases, with 19 bases remaining between them. This CDR3 has 16 residues. Germline V CDR1 and CDR2: LGHNT, FRNRAP. In DNA, the CDR3 is TGTGCTACCGGCGGGCCGGGTGGGGCCTCCTACAATGAGCAGTTCTTC. This translates into CATGGPGGASYNEQFF.

The CDR3 loop is CASSPPLAGGPDSYNEQFF. In nucleotides, the CDR3 is TGTGCCAGCAGCCCCCCTCTAGCGGGAGGGCCAGACTCCTACAATGAGCAGTTCTTC. The V call is TRBV13, the J call TRBJ2-1; 12 bases line up with TRBD2. V gave up 5 bases and J gave up 0 bases; unmatched junction bases: 11. Germline CDR1 PRHDT, CDR2 FYEKMQ (reference sequence). CDR3 length: 19 amino acids. Using reference TRBV13 and TRBJ2-1 for the parts outside the CDR3, the full variable domain is AAGVIQSPRHLIKEKRETATLKCYPIPRHDTVYWYQQGPGQDPQFLISFYEKMQSDKGSIPDRFSAQQFSDYHSELNMSSLELGDSALYFCASSPPLAGGPDSYNEQFFGPGTRLTVL.

V is TRBV6-1 and J is TRBJ2-1; D is possibly TRBD2 (6 bases). This CDR3 is 14 amino acids long. In germline, CDR1 is MNHNS, CDR2 SASEGT. Trimming cost V 2 bases and J 8 bases, with 13 bases left between them. The CDR3 sequence: CASSERLARHEQFF. The DNA of the CDR3 is TGTGCCAGCAGTGAACGGCTAGCGAGGCATGAGCAGTTCTTC.

The CDR3 region is CAISGAVNTEAFF. CDR3 nucleotide sequence: TGTGCCATCAGTGGCGCGGTTAACACTGAAGCTTTCTTT. The chain links TRBV10-3 to TRBJ1-1; no definite D call. V lost 4 bases and J lost 2, with 8 bases in between. This CDR3 is built from 13 residues. The germline V gene has CDR1 ENHRY and CDR2 SYGVKD.

This clone was observed a single time. The chain couples TRBV6-1 to TRBJ1-1; 7 bases are a match to TRBD1. The ends lost 6 bases at V and 0 bases at J; junction bases unmatched: 7. Germline lookup yields CDR1 MNHNS and CDR2 SASEGT. The CDR3 has 15 amino acids. Written as DNA, the CDR3 is TGTGCCAGCAGCTCCCGACAGGGCCTGAACACTGAAGCTTTCTTT. Residues: CASSSRQGLNTEAFF.

Regarding this clone: Other DNA sequences in this sample translate to the same CDR3. The chain employs TRBV9 and TRBJ2-5; no reliable D call. The CDR3 totals 14 residues. Germline CDR1 reads SGDLS; CDR2 reads YYNGEE. V lost 0 bases, J lost 4 bases, and 10 bases lay in between. DNA for the CDR3: TGTGCCAGCAGCGTAGGGGTGGGGTCAGAGACCCAGTACTTC. It translates to CASSVGVGSETQYF.

This chain uses TRBV2 with TRBJ1-1; 7 bases align to TRBD1. There are 15 residues in the CDR3. J gave up 4 bases and V 3 bases, and 8 bases lay outside the gene matches. Per germline, CDR1 SNHLY and CDR2 FYNNEI. CDR3 region: CASSDQRQGGTEAFF. The DNA of the CDR3 is TGTGCCAGCAGTGATCAGAGACAGGGCGGCACTGAAGCTTTCTTT. The whole variable domain, filled in from reference TRBV2 and TRBJ1-1, reads EPEVTQTPSHQVTQMGQEVILRCVPISNHLYFYWYRQILGQKVEFLVSFYNNEISEKSEIFDDQFSVERPDGSNFTLKIRSTKLEDSAMYFCASSDQRQGGTEAFFGQGTRLTVV.

This chain connects TRBV2 to TRBJ2-7; D not resolved. This CDR3 spans 11 amino acids. Germline V gene sequence: CDR1 SNHLY, CDR2 FYNNEI. V lost 7 bases to trimming and J lost 4 bases, with 8 bases between them. CDR3 bases: TGTGCCAGCACCCATAGATACGAGCAGTACGTC. Protein sequence: CASTHRYEQYV.

V and J are TRBV10-2 and TRBJ2-1; D remains unclear. The V end lost 7 bases, the J end lost 7 bases, and 14 bases lay between the germline ends. The CDR3 consists of 13 residues. The germline gives CDR1 WSHSY, CDR2 SAAADI. CDR3 region: CASKSGPRNEQFF. CDR3 nucleotide sequence: TGCGCCAGCAAATCCGGCCCGAGGAATGAGCAGTTCTTC.